The clone carrying this TCR beta chain was counted between two and nine times. The target antigen is unknown. Sequenced by immunoSEQ multiplex PCR; TCRdb stores in-frame clones only, minus some. Recorded here are 35,000 to 55,000 clones, none singletons. This specimen comes from a study of T cells after posttransplantation cyclophosphamide. Findings and limits, study-wide: Later blood repertoires were often dominated by clones from the donor CD8+ memory compartment. Tissue-infiltrating T cells from skin or gut overlapped little with blood T cells.

Peripheral blood was collected from the related graft donor on the marrow donation day. The sequenced sample was PBMCs. The sequence was obtained from a man in his forties in good health, CMV-negative, and a related stem cell transplant donor.

The CDR3 DNA follows: TGTGCCAGCAGCAGCCCCGGGACTTCGAACACCGGGGAGCTGTTTTTT. Protein sequence: CASSSPGTSNTGELFF. The rearrangement uses TRBV7-8 and TRBJ2-2; possibly TRBD2 for D (6 bases). V was shortened by 5 bases and J by 0 bases, with 13 bases between the two germline ends. The CDR3 extends over 16 amino acids. Per germline, CDR1 SGHVS and CDR2 FQNEAQ.